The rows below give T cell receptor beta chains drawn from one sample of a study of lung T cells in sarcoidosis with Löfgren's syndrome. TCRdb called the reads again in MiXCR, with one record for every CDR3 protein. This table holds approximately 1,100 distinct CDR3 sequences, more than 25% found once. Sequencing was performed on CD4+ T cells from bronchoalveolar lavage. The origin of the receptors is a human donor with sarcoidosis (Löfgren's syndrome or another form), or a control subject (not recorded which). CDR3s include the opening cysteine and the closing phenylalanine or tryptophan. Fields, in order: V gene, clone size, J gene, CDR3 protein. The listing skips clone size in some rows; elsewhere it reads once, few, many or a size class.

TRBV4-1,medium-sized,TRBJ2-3,CASSQGPRPDTQYF
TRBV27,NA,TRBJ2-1,CASSLSLGRANDGQFF
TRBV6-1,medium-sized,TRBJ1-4,CASSETAGGEKLFF
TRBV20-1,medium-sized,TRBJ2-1,CSARTPRREQFF
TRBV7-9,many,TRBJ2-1,CASSLETGGYNEQFF
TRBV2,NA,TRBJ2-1,CASSDQLRGYNGQFF
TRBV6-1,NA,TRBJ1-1,CANQQGDYTEAFF
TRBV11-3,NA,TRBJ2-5,CASSHLGGGGHGTQYF
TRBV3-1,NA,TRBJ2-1,CASSQDPLAGNKQFF
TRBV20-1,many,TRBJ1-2,CSARVIGGFGYTF
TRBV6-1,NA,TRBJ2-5,CAGSRALSETQYF
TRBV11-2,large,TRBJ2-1,CASSSGGEGEQFF
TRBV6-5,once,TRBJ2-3,CASRDPSTDTRYF
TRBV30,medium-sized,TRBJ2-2,CAWTVRDHGELFF
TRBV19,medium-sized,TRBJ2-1,CASSMRAMTSINNEQFF
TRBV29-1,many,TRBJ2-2,CSGRRDRDTGELFF
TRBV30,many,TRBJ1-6,CAWSRTEAISPLHF
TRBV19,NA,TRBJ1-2,CASSIGSTSTDSYGYTF
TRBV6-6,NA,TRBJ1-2,CASSYEDNSGYGYTF